These 26 T cell receptor beta chains were sequenced from one sample in a study of beta chain features in type 1 diabetes. Reverse transcription of all isolated RNA meant that expressed TCRB transcripts were sequenced. Using immunoSEQ multiplex PCR, the repertoire was profiled, and TCRdb retains in-frame clones only, with some absent. The repertoire holds about 200,000 clones, with roughly a tenth as singletons. Sequencing was carried out using central memory CD4+ T cells from blood. The origin of the receptors is a man younger than 35 in good health.

The V gene is TRBV29-1, the J gene TRBJ2-3; either TRBD1 or TRBD2 may fit D (5 bases each). Trimming shortened V by 1 base and J by 14 bases, and 13 bases separated the two germline ends. CDR3 size: 11 residues. Germline CDR1 reads SQVTM; CDR2 reads ANQGSEA. Here the CDR3 DNA reads TGCAGCGTTGAAGGGGCAGGGAGAGGGTATTTT. It is translated as CSVEGAGRGYF.

This sequence joins TRBV30 and TRBJ1-1; D might be TRBD1 (5 bases). V shed 2 bases and J shed 8 bases, with 12 bases lying between them. Germline CDR1 is GTSNPN and CDR2 is SVGIG (reference sequence). The CDR3 is 12 amino acids. The CDR3 coding sequence is TGTGCCTGGAGTCAAGGGGCCCCAGAAGCTTTCTTT. It codes for CAWSQGAPEAFF.

There are many counts of this clone. The genes are TRBV21-1 and TRBJ2-1; the table calls TRBD1, which could not be checked here. TRBV21-1 is labeled a pseudogene. The length of the CDR3 is 16 residues. CDR3 residues: CASSPPCFSSYNEQFF. CDR3 coding DNA: TGTGCCAGCAGCCCTCCCTGTTTCAGCTCCTACAATGAGCAGTTCTTC.

This clone was seen a few times. The V gene is TRBV25-1, the J gene TRBJ2-2; 8 bases fit TRBD1. The CDR3 sequence is 15 residues long. Germline V gene lookup returns CDR1 MGHDK and CDR2 SYGVNS. V gave up 2 bases and J gave up 3 bases; unmatched junction bases: 2. CDR3 coding DNA: TGTGCCAGCAGTGAAGGGACAGGCGACACCGGGGAGCTGTTTTTT. It yields the protein CASSEGTGDTGELFF.

The chain links TRBV4-3 to TRBJ2-1; D may match TRBD1 or TRBD2 (5 bases each). CDR1 and CDR2 from the germline V gene are LGHNA and YSLEER. The CDR3 has 16 amino acids. Trimming removed 1 base at V and 4 bases at J, with 14 bases between. The DNA for the CDR3 is TGCGCCAGCAGCCAAGGGGGGATCCAATTTTACAATGAGCAGTTCTTC. Protein sequence: CASSQGGIQFYNEQFF.

This clone appeared a few times. The chain has TRBV4-1 and TRBJ2-1; tentative D call: TRBD2 (6 bases). From germline, CDR1 is MGHRA and CDR2 YSYEKL. The CDR3 is 16 residues long. V lost 6 bases, J lost 0 bases, and 15 bases lay in between. The CDR3 spells CASRYRDSSSYNEQFF. The CDR3 region has the DNA TGCGCCAGCAGATACCGGGACTCGAGCTCCTACAATGAGCAGTTCTTC.

This chain links TRBV14 with TRBJ2-5; D is uncertain. V was trimmed by 0 bases and J by 5 bases, leaving 4 bases between them. The CDR3 totals 12 residues. Per the germline V gene, CDR1 is SGHDN and CDR2 is FVKESK. CDR3 protein: CASSQEGETQYF. The CDR3 coding sequence is TGTGCCAGCAGCCAAGAAGGCGAGACCCAGTACTTC.

In this sample, this clone turned up a few times. This chain joins TRBV7-3 and TRBJ2-5; the D call may be TRBD1 or TRBD2 (5 bases each). Germline CDR1 is SGHTA and CDR2 is FQGTGA. The germline V and J ends were trimmed by 5 bases and 0 bases, with 13 bases remaining between them. This CDR3 comprises 15 residues. The CDR3, as DNA: TGTGCCAGCAGCCGCGGCCGGGACGACCAAGAGACCCAGTACTTC. The encoded protein is CASSRGRDDQETQYF.

The rearrangement uses TRBV9 and TRBJ2-5, with 10 bases that match TRBD2. From germline, CDR1 is SGDLS and CDR2 YYNGEE. The CDR3 is made up of 16 amino acids. J was trimmed by 4 bases and V by 4 bases; bases with no gene match: 10. CDR3 amino acids: CASSLRPLAGVETQYF. The CDR3 DNA sequence: TGTGCCAGCAGCCTCCGACCCCTAGCGGGAGTAGAGACCCAGTACTTC.

This CDR3 reads CASSPPVAGVAGANVLTF. The CDR3 DNA sequence: TGCGCCAGCAGCCCCCCGGTAGCGGGAGTGGCTGGGGCCAACGTCCTGACTTTC. The V gene is TRBV5-1, the J gene TRBJ2-6; the match to TRBD2 covers 9 bases. The V gene's germline CDR1 is SGHRS and CDR2 YFSETQ. Trimming removed 4 bases from V and 2 bases from J; junction bases left unmatched: 10. The CDR3 consists of 18 residues.

This clone was observed a few times. In the same sample, other DNA sequences code for this CDR3. The CDR3 loop is CASSPSYEQYF. CDR3 DNA sequence: TGTGCCAGCAGTCCTTCCTACGAGCAGTACTTC. The chain links TRBV7-2 to TRBJ2-7; D unresolved. The V gene's germline CDR1 is SGHTA and CDR2 FQGNSA. The CDR3 has 11 amino acids. Trimming left V 6 bases short and J 1 base short, with 4 bases between.

This clone appeared a few times. The gene calls are TRBV5-6 and TRBJ2-4, with D perhaps matching TRBD2 (6 bases). Germline CDR1 and CDR2: SGHDT and YYEEEE. The CDR3 has 15 amino acids. Deletions cut 4 bases from V and 3 bases from J, with 14 bases between. CDR3 protein: CASSRTTSNKNIQYF. The CDR3 DNA follows: TGTGCCAGCAGCCGTACGACTAGTAACAAAAACATTCAGTACTTC.

This clone came up a few times. This sample includes further DNA sequences coding for the same CDR3. The chain uses TRBV20-1 and TRBJ2-7, with a tentative D call TRBD1 (5 bases). This CDR3 region has 11 residues. Deletions cut 3 bases from V and 2 bases from J, with 5 bases between. Germline V gene lookup returns CDR1 DFQATT and CDR2 SNEGSKA (reference sequence). Here the CDR3 reads CSARGPYEQYF. The CDR3 coding sequence is TGCAGTGCTAGGGGGCCCTACGAGCAGTACTTC.

This clone was recorded a few times. The chain carries TRBV2 and TRBJ2-1, with D unclear. This CDR3 region has 12 residues. CDR1 and CDR2 (germline): SNHLY, FYNNEI. V lost 6 bases, J lost 6 bases, and 9 bases lay in between. The CDR3 nucleotides are TGTGCCAGCAGGGTAACGGGCAATGAGCAGTTCTTC. Protein product: CASRVTGNEQFF.

This clone has more than one count but fewer than ten. The V call is TRBV7-9, the J call TRBJ2-7, with 7 bases matching TRBD2. CDR3 size: 13 residues. Germline V gene sequence: CDR1 SEHNR, CDR2 FQNEAQ (reference sequence). V lost 6 bases to trimming and J lost 4 bases; unmatched junction nucleotides: 6. In nucleotides, the CDR3 is TGTGCCAGCAGTCGACTAGCAAGGTACGAGCAGTACTTC. This translates into CASSRLARYEQYF.

This sequence joins TRBV27 and TRBJ2-3, with a weak D call TRBD1 (5 bases). Trimming took off 5 bases at V and 6 bases at J, with 15 bases between the two ends. Germline V gene lookup returns CDR1 MNHEY and CDR2 SMNVEV (reference sequence). This CDR3 spans 14 amino acids. CDR3 DNA: TGTGCCAGCAGTCCCCGCCGACAGATGGATACGCAGTATTTT. Amino acid sequence: CASSPRRQMDTQYF.

The chain is built from TRBV9 and TRBJ2-2; D uncertain. Trimming took off 0 bases at V and 0 bases at J, with 3 bases between the two ends. The V gene's germline CDR1 is SGDLS and CDR2 YYNGEE. CDR3 length: 14 amino acids. The CDR3: CASSVGPNTGELFF. The CDR3 DNA sequence: TGTGCCAGCAGCGTAGGTCCGAACACCGGGGAGCTGTTTTTT. The full variable domain, in which reference TRBV9 and TRBJ2-2 provide the parts outside the CDR3, is DSGVTQTPKHLITATGQRVTLRCSPRSGDLSVYWYQQSLDQGLQFLIQYYNGEERAKGNILERFSAQQFPDLHSELNLSSLELGDSALYFCASSVGPNTGELFFGEGSRLTVL.

This clone has a handful of counts. Other DNA variants within this sample encode the same CDR3. The chain couples TRBV5-1 to TRBJ2-7; D assignment may be TRBD1 or TRBD2 (5 bases each). The germline V gene encodes CDR1 SGHRS and CDR2 YFSETQ. The CDR3 is 14 amino acids. Between the trimmed V and J ends, which lost 2 bases and 0 bases, there was a span of 9 bases. CDR3 nucleotides: TGCGCCAGCAGCTTAACTGGGACCTCCTACGAGCAGTACTTC. Translated: CASSLTGTSYEQYF.

The chain recombines TRBV11-1 with TRBJ2-3, with 7 bases identical to TRBD1. The length of the CDR3 is 14 residues. Losses at the gene ends were 7 bases for V and 2 bases for J; bases not matched to a gene: 6. Germline CDR1 SGHAT, CDR2 FQDESV (reference sequence). In nucleotides, the CDR3 is TGTGCCAGCACCGTGGACAGGAACACAGATACGCAGTATTTT. Its translation: CASTVDRNTDTQYF.

This chain links TRBV5-1 with TRBJ2-5; no definite D call. This CDR3 is 14 amino acids long. Trimming took off 4 bases at V and 6 bases at J, with 16 bases between the two ends. CDR1 and CDR2 (germline): SGHRS, YFSETQ. CDR3 nucleotide sequence: TGCGCCAGCAGCCCGACAACGAGTTCAAAGACCCAGTACTTC. Residues: CASSPTTSSKTQYF. The full variable domain, its missing parts supplied by reference TRBV5-1 and TRBJ2-5, is KAGVTQTPRYLIKTRGQQVTLSCSPISGHRSVSWYQQTPGQGLQFLFEYFSETQRNKGNFPGRFSGRQFSNSRSEMNVSTLELGDSALYLCASSPTTSSKTQYFGPGTRLLVL.

A few counts support this clone. The J gene is TRBJ1-2, the V gene TRBV10-3; D gene ambiguous. Looked up from germline, CDR1 is ENHRY and CDR2 is SYGVKD. V was trimmed by 6 bases and J by 2 bases, leaving 10 bases between them. CDR3 length: 13 amino acids. The DNA for the CDR3 is TGTGCCATCAGCCGGGATCCGAACTATGGCTACACCTTC. Its translation is CAISRDPNYGYTF.

This clone came up a few times. The rearrangement joins TRBV7-9 to TRBJ1-5, with 10 bases matching TRBD1. The CDR3 runs to 18 residues. The germline V gene encodes CDR1 SEHNR and CDR2 FQNEAQ (reference sequence). After removal of 5 bases from V and 2 bases from J, the junction contained 12 bases not matched to a gene. CDR3 sequence: CASSLGQGGELGNQPQHF. The CDR3 nucleotides read TGTGCCAGCAGCCTTGGACAGGGGGGCGAATTGGGCAATCAGCCCCAGCATTTT.

The chain joins TRBV11-2 to TRBJ2-7; D possibly matches TRBD1 or TRBD2 (5 bases each). The CDR3 length is 16 residues. The V gene lost 7 bases and the J gene lost 4 bases, with 23 bases spanning the gap. In germline, CDR1 is SGHAT, CDR2 FQNNGV. The CDR3 DNA sequence: TGTGCCAGCATCGATCTCTTCCGGGACCAATCGTACGAGCAGTACTTC. The encoded protein is CASIDLFRDQSYEQYF.

This clone was recorded a few times. The rearrangement uses TRBV6-1 and TRBJ2-7; TRBD1 aligns across 12 bases. The CDR3 extends over 15 amino acids. Germline V gene lookup returns CDR1 MNHNS and CDR2 SASEGT. The V gene end was trimmed by 8 bases and the J gene end by 5 bases; junction bases not matched to a gene: 10. The CDR3 loop is CASGRPGQGANEQYF. The CDR3 DNA follows: TGTGCCAGCGGGAGACCGGGACAGGGGGCCAACGAGCAGTACTTC.

The chain recombines TRBV15 with TRBJ2-2; D not certain. The CDR3 extends over 16 amino acids. The germline V gene encodes CDR1 LNHNV and CDR2 YYDKDF (reference sequence). V was trimmed by 0 bases and J by 5 bases, leaving 13 bases between them. CDR3 in amino acids: CATSRESARLTGELFF. CDR3 bases: TGTGCCACCAGCAGAGAATCTGCGAGATTAACCGGGGAGCTGTTTTTT.

This clone was counted only a few times. This chain links TRBV7-2 with TRBJ2-7; tentative D call: TRBD2 (6 bases). The germline V gene encodes CDR1 SGHTA and CDR2 FQGNSA. Trimming pared 5 bases from V and 2 bases from J, leaving 19 bases between. The CDR3 has 16 amino acids. CDR3 in amino acids: CASSPGWGGAPYEQYF. The CDR3 DNA reads TGTGCCAGCAGCCCAGGCTGGGGCGGGGCGCCCTACGAGCAGTACTTC.